This paragraph reports one T cell receptor beta chain. It lacks a known antigen. The sample holds no much larger clone one base away, and base qualities are not on file. The record originates from a study of PD-L1 blockade in urothelial cancer (dated by TCRdb to about 2017). General notes on the study: Therapy was started in the mid-2010s for all patients, and atezolizumab 1,200 mg was administered intravenously every 3 weeks. Patients had an ECOG performance status of 0 or 1 and had received between 0 and 3 prior chemotherapy regimens. Blood samples were analyzed 3 weeks after the start of treatment (second dose) and 6 weeks after the start of treatment. Durable clinical benefit was achieved by nine patients and was not achieved by 20 patients. An exploratory multi-omic analysis was conducted of the somatic, immune and clinical correlates of response to PD-L1 blockade with atezolizumab in urothelial cancer. Blood samples yielded a median of around 150,000 T cells and tens of thousands of unique TCRs, with median clonality around 0.084. Pretreatment blood TCR-seq was available for around 29 patients, at least one posttreatment blood collection was obtained for around 25 patients, and tumor TCR-seq was available for around 25 patients. Durable clinical benefit was defined as progression-free survival longer than 6 months, and TCR features were also tested against progression-free and overall survival. Pretreatment tumor samples, along with matched peripheral blood collected serially before and after atezolizumab treatment, underwent TCR sequencing. In the same patients who had TCR sequencing, pretreatment tumors also underwent whole exome sequencing and RNA sequencing. About 90% of the 29 patients were males with bladder-origin urothelial cancer, and about 65% of the roughly 30 reported a prior smoking history. Beyond this particular receptor, the publication reports: At 3 weeks after the start of treatment, tumor-associated TCR clones in peripheral blood had expanded more in patients with durable benefit (n of about 21, p = 0.022). A pretreatment peripheral blood TCR clonality below the median was linked to improved progression-free and overall survival. Because the sample size was small (n ≈ 27) and many exploratory analyses were performed, the results are intended to be hypothesis-generating.

At the junction V is shortened by 2 bases and J by 7 bases; bases outside the gene matches: 21. Spanning cysteine to phenylalanine, the CDR3 consists of 22 amino acids. The sequence is cut down to CDR3 DNA, 66 bases in frame from base 1. The germline V gene (reference sequence) yields MNHEY for CDR1 and SMNVEV for CDR2. The cohort included roughly 29 patients with locally advanced or metastatic urothelial carcinoma who were treated at Memorial Sloan Kettering on a trial protocol. Peripheral blood mononuclear cells were collected pretreatment and during treatment, with between 1 and 8 total time points obtained per patient. The Qiagen DNeasy Blood extraction kit was used to purify genomic DNA from total PBMCs and tumor samples. PBMCs were collected pretreatment and during treatment, and were isolated and stored as previously described. Each PCR received spiked-in synthetic TCR analog templates so that absolute template abundance could be estimated from read counts. The immunoSEQ assay was used to amplify TCRbeta CDR3 regions from genomic DNA with bias-controlled V and J gene primers. Sequencing of rearranged TCRbeta segments was done at approximately 20X coverage. On the authors' methods: Sequencing errors were corrected by clustering, and CDR3s were annotated against IMGT so that V, D and J genes could be assigned. Only productive TCRbeta rearrangements were used in downstream analyses, excluding out-of-frame or stop-codon sequences. To compute clonality, Shannon entropy was normalized by the log of the number of unique productive sequences and then subtracted from one. Clones differing between time points or between blood and tumor were identified by Fisher's exact test with Benjamini-Hochberg correction at adjusted p below 0.01. The table was pulled from immuneACCESS by TCRdb, which kept in-frame rearrangements only. Such tables lose some clones; where checked, under half of the loss comes from unresolved V genes, and the rest has no known cause. That table is the source of V, J and clone size, and D and trimming were worked out from the DNA. The sample yields about 100,000 clones; approximately 85% were counted once. Jointly, the top ten make up roughly 2.3% of the sample.

Sequences were derived from PBMCs, sampled around atezolizumab (anti-PD-L1) treatment. In this chain, TRBV27 is recombined with TRBJ2-3; TRBD2 aligns with 16 central bases. The receptor comes from a man aged 50-59 years with urothelial cancer. In nucleotide form, the sequence is TGTGCCAGCAGTTTACGCCCTATGCCGGGACTAGCGGGAGGGCCCCTCCTCCATACGCAGTATTTT. This codes for CASSLRPMPGLAGGPLLHTQYF.